One sample yielded the 29 T cell receptor beta chains listed below, sequenced in a study of beta chain features in type 1 diabetes. All of the isolated RNA was reverse transcribed, so expressed TCRB transcripts were sequenced. Profiling relied on immunoSEQ multiplex PCR, and the TCRdb table lists in-frame clones only, not all of them. The sample lists roughly 300,000 clones, 7% to 9% occurring once. The sample taken for sequencing was central memory CD4+ T cells from blood. These receptors were taken from a woman aged 18-35 years in good health.

The chain's CDR3 is CASSQDPKFLGEQFF. The CDR3 DNA is TGTGCCAGCAGCCAAGATCCTAAATTCTTGGGTGAGCAGTTCTTC. V is TRBV4-2 and J is TRBJ2-1; D unclear. The CDR3 is made up of 15 amino acids. Germline V lookup: CDR1 LGHNA, CDR2 YNFKEQ. The V end was cut by 0 bases, the J end by 9 bases, with 15 bases between.

This clone was recorded a few times. V usage is TRBV27 and J usage is TRBJ2-5, with D tentatively TRBD1 (5 bases). V shed 2 bases and J shed 4 bases, with 8 bases lying between them. The CDR3 covers 13 residues. Germline CDR1 and CDR2: MNHEY and SMNVEV (reference sequence). The DNA for the CDR3 is TGTGCCAGCAGTTTAGCAGGGTCAGAGACCCAGTACTTC. It codes for CASSLAGSETQYF.

This clone was seen a few times. The V gene is TRBV27, the J gene TRBJ2-7; 8 nucleotides line up with TRBD2. Trimming removed 2 bases from V and 6 bases from J; junction bases left unmatched: 12. In germline, CDR1 is MNHEY, CDR2 SMNVEV (reference sequence). This CDR3 comprises 16 residues. The CDR3 DNA is TGTGCCAGCAGTTTAAGGGTGAGCGGGAGACGGTCCGAGCAGTACTTC. Amino acids: CASSLRVSGRRSEQYF.

This clone came up a few times. The chain links TRBV5-4 to TRBJ2-3; 8 positions match TRBD1. The V gene end was trimmed by 3 bases and the J gene end by 1 base; junction bases not matched to a gene: 4. This CDR3 has 15 residues. Germline CDR1 SGHNT, CDR2 YYREEE (reference sequence). The CDR3 sequence is CASSSDRGGTDTQYF. Here the CDR3 DNA reads TGTGCCAGCAGCTCAGACAGGGGAGGCACAGATACGCAGTATTTT.

This clone was counted between two and nine times. The chain carries TRBV6-6 and TRBJ1-5; D gene uncertain. This CDR3 is 13 amino acids long. Trimming left V 7 bases short and J 4 bases short, with 11 bases between. In germline, CDR1 is MNHNY, CDR2 SVGAGI (reference sequence). As DNA, the CDR3 is TGTGCCAGCACCAATGACGGGAATCAGCCCCAGCATTTT. Translating it yields CASTNDGNQPQHF.

The chain employs TRBV28 and TRBJ2-7; D not certain. Germline V gene data show CDR1 as MDHEN and CDR2 as SYDVKM. V lost 5 bases and J lost 5, with 22 bases in between. CDR3 length: 16 residues. The CDR3 bases are TGTGCCAGCAGTACGCGCCTTAGGACCTGGCTCGACGAGCAGTACTTC. Translating gives CASSTRLRTWLDEQYF.

This clone was recorded a few times. The chain recombines TRBV5-1 with TRBJ2-3; 10 positions agree with TRBD1. CDR1 SGHRS and CDR2 YFSETQ come from the germline V gene. With V trimmed by 0 bases and J by 2 bases, 9 bases remained unmatched. This CDR3 has 18 residues. The CDR3 region is CASSLETGGAGSTDTQYF. The CDR3 nucleotides read TGCGCCAGCAGCTTGGAGACAGGGGGCGCAGGTTCCACAGATACGCAGTATTTT. Using reference TRBV5-1 and TRBJ2-3 for the parts outside the CDR3, the full variable domain is KAGVTQTPRYLIKTRGQQVTLSCSPISGHRSVSWYQQTPGQGLQFLFEYFSETQRNKGNFPGRFSGRQFSNSRSEMNVSTLELGDSALYLCASSLETGGAGSTDTQYFGPGTRLTVL.

This clone was observed a few times. The chain is built from TRBV7-3 and TRBJ2-1; perhaps D is TRBD1 or TRBD2 (5 bases each). Germline lookup yields CDR1 SGHTA and CDR2 FQGTGA. The CDR3 has 12 residues. Trimming removed 5 bases from V and 6 bases from J, with 8 bases in between. The CDR3 sequence is CASSPGANEQFF. The CDR3 DNA is TGTGCCAGCAGCCCCGGGGCCAATGAGCAGTTCTTC.

This clone has at least ten counts. The chain uses TRBV7-3 and TRBJ2-7; TRBD2 aligns across 7 bases. V dropped 8 bases and J dropped 0; count of bases not matched to a gene: 10. CDR3 size: 15 residues. Germline CDR1 reads SGHTA; CDR2 reads FQGTGA. The CDR3 DNA sequence: TGTGCCAGCTCCAGAGTTGGCGGGAGCTCCTACGAGCAGTACTTC. This translates into CASSRVGGSSYEQYF. The full variable domain, its missing parts supplied by reference TRBV7-3 and TRBJ2-7, is GAGVSQTPSNKVTEKGKYVELRCDPISGHTALYWYRQSLGQGPEFLIYFQGTGAADDSGLPNDRFFAVRPEGSVSTLKIQRTERGDSAVYLCASSRVGGSSYEQYFGPGTRLTVT.

In its sample, this clone was seen many times. The chain recombines TRBV6-5 with TRBJ1-1; 12 bases match TRBD1. CDR3 length: 15 residues. Losses at the gene ends were 5 bases for V and 6 bases for J; bases not matched to a gene: 7. Germline V lookup: CDR1 MNHEY, CDR2 SVGAGI. CDR3 DNA sequence: TGTGCCAGCAGTCCGGGACAGGGGGCGACCGCTGAAGCTTTCTTT. Encoded protein: CASSPGQGATAEAFF.

This clone was picked up a small number of times. CDR3 DNA sequence: TGTGCCAGCAGAAAAAGCGGGAGAGATGAGCAGTTCTTC. This sequence encodes CASRKSGRDEQFF. V usage is TRBV11-2 and J usage is TRBJ2-1; 8 bases fit TRBD2. In germline, CDR1 is SGHAT, CDR2 FQNNGV. Germline trimming cut 6 bases from V and 8 bases from J; bases unmatched to any gene: 6. This CDR3 is built from 13 residues.

The chain is built from TRBV5-1 and TRBJ1-1; 8 bases map to TRBD1. CDR1 SGHRS and CDR2 YFSETQ come from the germline V gene. V shed 7 bases and J 4 bases; nucleotides not matched to a gene: 6. The CDR3 spans 13 residues. The CDR3 region has the DNA TGCGCCAGCGGACAGGGTGGGACCACTGAAGCTTTCTTT. Its translation: CASGQGGTTEAFF.

The chain links TRBV19 to TRBJ2-3; 8 bases are shared with TRBD1. CDR3 length equals 16 residues. CDR1 and CDR2 from the germline V gene are LNHDA and SQIVND (reference sequence). V lost 5 bases, J lost 1 base, and 8 bases stayed unmatched. CDR3 sequence (DNA): TGTGCCAGTAGTCCCCGGACAGGGAAGGGCACAGATACGCAGTATTTT. Translation: CASSPRTGKGTDTQYF.

This clone came up a few times. The V and J genes are TRBV9 and TRBJ2-5; D is undetermined. The CDR3 totals 14 residues. With 0 bases removed from V and 3 bases from J, the gap between germline ends came to 9 bases. The germline CDR1 and CDR2 sequences are SGDLS and YYNGEE. The CDR3 sequence is CASSVGRGKETQYF. As DNA, the CDR3 is TGTGCCAGCAGCGTAGGTCGTGGAAAAGAGACCCAGTACTTC.

This clone has more than one count but fewer than ten. The rearrangement uses TRBV5-1 and TRBJ2-7; no clear D. Germline V gene data show CDR1 as SGHRS and CDR2 as YFSETQ. This CDR3 region has 13 residues. Trimming took 0 bases from V and 0 from J, leaving 4 bases between them. CDR3 region: CASSLALSYEQYF. In DNA, the CDR3 is TGCGCCAGCAGCTTGGCCCTCTCCTACGAGCAGTACTTC.

This sequence joins TRBV4-2 and TRBJ1-2; no firm D call. The CDR3 contains 11 residues. Germline assignment: CDR1 LGHNA and CDR2 YNFKEQ. V shed 1 base and J shed 10 bases, with 7 bases lying between them. CDR3 residues: CASSQGFFYTF. Written as DNA, the CDR3 is TGTGCCAGCAGCCAAGGATTCTTCTACACCTTC.

The rearrangement links TRBV7-2 to TRBJ2-5, with D perhaps matching TRBD1 or TRBD2 (5 bases each). Trimming pared 3 bases from V and 2 bases from J, leaving 13 bases between. Germline V gives CDR1 SGHTA, CDR2 FQGNSA. The CDR3 length is 15 residues. CDR3 protein: CASSFLGGPQETQYF. For the CDR3, the DNA is TGTGCCAGCAGCTTTCTTGGGGGACCGCAAGAGACCCAGTACTTC.

The chain uses TRBV18 and TRBJ2-4; unclear D gene. Germline V gene sequence: CDR1 KGHSH, CDR2 LQKENI. The CDR3 has 14 residues. V was shortened by 2 bases and J by 7 bases, with 12 bases between the two germline ends. The CDR3 sequence: CASSPVQALNIQYF. As DNA, the CDR3 is TGTGCCAGCTCACCAGTGCAGGCCCTTAACATTCAGTACTTC.

The chain joins TRBV5-1 to TRBJ2-5; 8 bases map to TRBD2. The V and J ends lost 1 base and 5 bases, in that order; junction bases with no gene match: 7. The CDR3 consists of 15 residues. Germline V gene data show CDR1 as SGHRS and CDR2 as YFSETQ. This chain's CDR3 is CASSLLGLAYETQYF. CDR3 in DNA: TGCGCCAGCAGCTTGTTAGGACTAGCTTATGAGACCCAGTACTTC. The variable domain in full, with the rest retrieved from reference TRBV5-1 and TRBJ2-5, is KAGVTQTPRYLIKTRGQQVTLSCSPISGHRSVSWYQQTPGQGLQFLFEYFSETQRNKGNFPGRFSGRQFSNSRSEMNVSTLELGDSALYLCASSLLGLAYETQYFGPGTRLLVL.

The chain carries TRBV14 and TRBJ1-5; D gene unclear. Germline assignment: CDR1 SGHDN and CDR2 FVKESK. V was pared by 2 bases and J by 0 bases, with 2 bases between. The CDR3 runs to 13 residues. In nucleotides, the CDR3 is TGTGCCAGCAGCCAAAATAGCAATCAGCCCCAGCATTTT. Translation gives CASSQNSNQPQHF.

The chain uses TRBV18 and TRBJ2-5, with TRBD1 identical over 7 bases. The CDR3 spans 15 residues. The germline V gene encodes CDR1 KGHSH and CDR2 LQKENI. V lost 4 bases to trimming and J lost 2 bases; unmatched junction nucleotides: 7. Here the CDR3 reads CASSQQPGQQETQYF. CDR3 sequence (DNA): TGTGCCAGCTCACAACAACCGGGACAGCAAGAGACCCAGTACTTC. The whole variable domain, filled in from reference TRBV18 and TRBJ2-5, reads NAGVMQNPRHLVRRRGQEARLRCSPMKGHSHVYWYRQLPEEGLKFMVYLQKENIIDESGMPKERFSAEFPKEGPSILRIQQVVRGDSAAYFCASSQQPGQQETQYFGPGTRLLVL.

This clone was seen a few times. This chain uses TRBV7-9 with TRBJ1-5; D call uncertain. Between the trimmed V and J ends, which lost 5 bases and 7 bases, there was a span of 12 bases. Germline CDR1 is SEHNR and CDR2 is FQNEAQ (reference sequence). This CDR3 is built from 13 residues. The CDR3 DNA reads as TGTGCCAGCAGCCCGGGTCAGCCACAGCCCCAGCATTTT. It specifies CASSPGQPQPQHF.

The genes are TRBV7-8 and TRBJ2-3, with 7 bases identical to TRBD2. The CDR3 length is 17 residues. J lost 3 bases, V lost 4 bases, and 13 bases had no gene match. CDR1 and CDR2 (germline): SGHVS, FQNEAQ. The CDR3 nucleotides are TGTGCCAGCAGCTATAATGGAATGGCTAGCGGAACAGATACGCAGTATTTT. It encodes CASSYNGMASGTDTQYF.

This clone turned up a few times. The rearrangement joins TRBV10-3 to TRBJ1-1, with 9 bases aligning to TRBD1. CDR3 length equals 16 residues. Losses at the gene ends were 1 base for V and 6 bases for J; bases not matched to a gene: 9. Looked up from germline, CDR1 is ENHRY and CDR2 is SYGVKD. The CDR3 loop reads CAISELSGQGYAEAFF. As DNA, the CDR3 is TGTGCCATCAGTGAGTTGTCGGGACAGGGTTACGCTGAAGCTTTCTTT.

This clone was observed a handful of times. This chain links TRBV10-1 with TRBJ1-1; D uncertain. CDR1 is WNHNN and CDR2 is SYGVQD in the germline V gene (reference sequence). The CDR3 runs to 13 residues. The V gene lost 6 bases and the J gene lost 3 bases, with 11 bases spanning the gap. Written as DNA, the CDR3 is TGCGCCAGCAGGATAGGGTTGGACACTGAAGCTTTCTTT. Protein product: CASRIGLDTEAFF.

This sequence joins TRBV19 and TRBJ1-2; D call uncertain. CDR3 length equals 14 residues. V lost 6 bases, J lost 0 bases, and 11 bases lay in between. Germline V gives CDR1 LNHDA, CDR2 SQIVND (reference sequence). CDR3 loop: CASRKTTANYGYTF. The CDR3 DNA sequence: TGTGCCAGTAGAAAAACGACGGCTAACTATGGCTACACCTTC.

The chain employs TRBV7-2 and TRBJ2-4; D gene ambiguous. The V gene lost 0 bases and the J gene lost 0 bases, with 9 bases spanning the gap. The CDR3 has 16 amino acids. Looked up from germline, CDR1 is SGHTA and CDR2 is FQGNSA. CDR3 protein: CASSLASSLAKNIQYF. The CDR3 DNA reads as TGTGCCAGCAGCTTAGCGAGTTCGCTAGCCAAAAACATTCAGTACTTC.

This clone occurred a few times. The V gene is TRBV29-1, the J gene TRBJ1-3; D may be TRBD1 (6 bases). Germline-derived CDR1 and CDR2 are SQVTM and ANQGSEA. V shed 1 base and J shed 7 bases, with 11 bases lying between them. The CDR3 spans 13 residues. This chain's CDR3 is CSVEGVGGNTIYF. CDR3 nucleotides: TGCAGCGTTGAAGGAGTCGGGGGCAACACCATATATTTT.

This clone has at least ten counts. V is TRBV2 and J is TRBJ1-4; maybe TRBD1 (5 bases). The V gene lost 11 bases and the J gene lost 3 bases, with 13 bases spanning the gap. CDR3 length: 13 amino acids. Germline CDR1 SNHLY, CDR2 FYNNEI. The CDR3 DNA reads as TGTGCCTCCGCCCGGGGCCCTAATGAAAAACTGTTTTTT. Its translation is CASARGPNEKLFF.